This T cell receptor beta chain was sequenced in a study of regulatory T cells in long-lasting Graves disease. The sample's time point: newly diagnosed GD, antithyroid drugs for less than 3 months. RNA from PBMCs was the source of the TCR library. From each patient, nine milliliters of peripheral blood was drawn and collected into an EDTA anticoagulant tube. The CDR3 totals 16 residues. The J segment lost 4 bases and the V segment lost 5 bases, leaving 11 bases of the junction unmatched. The germline CDR1 and CDR2 sequences are DFQATT and SNEGSKA (reference sequence). This clonotype was seen repeatedly, ten times or more. Its matching antigen is unknown. To make TCR beta libraries, researchers used iRepertoire HTBI primers and Arm-PCR of CDR3 regions. TCRdb processed the multiplex PCR reads anew with MiXCR; each CDR3 protein has one entry. The data hold some 450,000 distinct CDR3 sequences, with less than 20% observed a single time.

General study points: Persistent disease samples used TRBV28, TRBJ1-2 and TRBJ2-5 preferentially. Having only a small sample size may have limited accuracy. Samples came from peripheral blood alone, without thyroid tissue.

These records were also assigned to another study, of T cells in Graves' hyperthyroidism and ophthalmopathy.

The sequences come from peripheral blood mononuclear cells (PBMCs), collected at new diagnosis, from a patient treated with antithyroid drugs. The TCR was taken from a woman aged 25 to 39 with Graves disease. This rearrangement joins TRBV20-1 to TRBJ2-5; 12 nucleotides line up with TRBD2. CDR3 coding DNA: TGCAGTGCTGTTAGCCTAGCGGGAGGGCCTCGAGAGACCCAGTACTTC. Translating it yields CSAVSLAGGPRETQYF.